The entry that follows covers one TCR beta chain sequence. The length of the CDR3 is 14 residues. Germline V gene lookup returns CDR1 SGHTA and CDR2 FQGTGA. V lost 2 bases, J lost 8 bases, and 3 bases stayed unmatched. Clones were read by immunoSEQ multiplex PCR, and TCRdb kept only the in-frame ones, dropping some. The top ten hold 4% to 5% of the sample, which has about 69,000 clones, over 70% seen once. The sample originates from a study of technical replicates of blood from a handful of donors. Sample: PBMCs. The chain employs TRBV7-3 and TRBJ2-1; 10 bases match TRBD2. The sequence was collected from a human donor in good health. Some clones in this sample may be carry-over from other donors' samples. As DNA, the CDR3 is TGTGCCAGCAGCTTAGCTAGCGGGAGCCATGAGCAGTTCTTC. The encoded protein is CASSLASGSHEQFF.